The 29 T cell receptor beta chains given below trace back to one sample, sequenced in a study of blood T cells in healthy people across ages. A sample-barcoded 5' primer and a J-beta primer mix were used in a second PCR of roughly 7 to 11 cycles. From the 5' RACE reads, TCRdb called clonotypes with MiXCR, one entry per CDR3 protein. The sample consists of about 2 million distinct CDR3 sequences, 40% to 55% of them appearing once. The specimen was blood. The receptors derive from a woman between 35 and 50 years old in good health.

J is TRBJ2-7 and V is TRBV27, with a weak D call TRBD1 (6 bases). The CDR3 is 14 residues long. Germline V gives CDR1 MNHEY, CDR2 SMNVEV (reference sequence). V lost 7 bases and J 2 bases, leaving 15 bases between the germline ends. The chain's CDR3 is CASKQGIGTYEQYF. The CDR3 DNA sequence: TGTGCCAGCAAACAGGGTATCGGGACCTACGAGCAGTACTTC.

This chain uses TRBV28 with TRBJ1-1; no firm D call. This CDR3 has 15 amino acids. The germline V and J ends were trimmed by 5 bases and 4 bases, with 17 bases remaining between them. Germline loops: CDR1 MDHEN, CDR2 SYDVKM. CDR3 sequence (DNA): TGTGCCAGCAGTATTTCCGGGATCTCAAGCACTGAAGCTTTCTTT. Its translation: CASSISGISSTEAFF.

This clonotype showed up just a few times. CDR3 DNA: TGCGCCAGCAGCCAAGATATAGGGGTATCTGGCTACACCTTC. Its translation: CASSQDIGVSGYTF. The chain carries TRBV4-1 and TRBJ1-2; D may be TRBD1 (5 bases). Trimming removed 0 bases from V and 7 bases from J, with 12 bases in between. CDR3 length: 14 residues. Germline CDR1 and CDR2: MGHRA and YSYEKL.

This clonotype was counted a few times. The V gene is TRBV7-2, the J gene TRBJ2-1, with TRBD2 as a possible D gene (6 bases). The germline CDR1 and CDR2 sequences are SGHTA and FQGNSA. V was shortened by 0 bases and J by 2 bases, with 11 bases between the two germline ends. CDR3 length equals 16 residues. CDR3 sequence reads: CASSLARTTTYNEQFF. CDR3 nucleotides: TGTGCCAGCAGCTTAGCCCGGACTACAACCTACAATGAGCAGTTCTTC.

Ten or more counts support this clonotype. V and J are TRBV29-1 and TRBJ2-1; D not certain. The CDR3 length is 16 residues. Germline V CDR1 and CDR2: SQVTM, ANQGSEA. V lost 1 base and J lost 5, with 18 bases in between. CDR3 sequence reads: CSVEGPGQRVHNEQFF. The CDR3 DNA follows: TGCAGCGTTGAAGGCCCCGGGCAAAGGGTACACAATGAGCAGTTCTTC.

V and J are TRBV4-3 and TRBJ2-6; no clear D gene. The germline V gene encodes CDR1 LGHNA and CDR2 YSLEER. The CDR3 contains 16 residues. With 2 bases removed from V and 2 bases from J, the gap between germline ends came to 10 bases. In DNA form, the CDR3 reads TGCGCCAGCAGCCAATCCGGACGTGCTGGGGCCAACGTCCTGACTTTC. Residues: CASSQSGRAGANVLTF.

This clonotype has a single count. The CDR3 reads CASSQAAGANVLTF. The CDR3 DNA reads TGTGCCAGCAGCCAAGCGGCTGGGGCCAACGTCCTGACTTTC. The chain uses TRBV3-1 and TRBJ2-6; D is undetermined. Germline-derived CDR1 and CDR2 are LGHDT and YNNKEL (reference sequence). The CDR3 runs to 14 residues. The V gene lost 1 base and the J gene lost 2 bases, with 3 bases spanning the gap.

The chain has TRBV20-1 and TRBJ2-7, with 9 bases identical to TRBD1. Looked up from germline, CDR1 is DFQATT and CDR2 is SNEGSKA (reference sequence). This CDR3 has 13 amino acids. Written as DNA, the CDR3 is TGCCGATGGGGGGACAGGGTCCCCTACGAGCAGTACTTC. Translated: CRWGDRVPYEQYF.

The chain employs TRBV7-2 and TRBJ2-1; D is possibly TRBD2 (5 bases). Germline-derived CDR1 and CDR2 are SGHTA and FQGNSA. The V gene lost 5 bases and the J gene lost 5 bases, with 16 bases spanning the gap. There are 15 residues in the CDR3. The CDR3 bases are TGTGCCAGCAGCCGAGCGGACGGATCCCACAATGAGCAGTTCTTC. It encodes CASSRADGSHNEQFF.

The chain links TRBV15 to TRBJ1-1; tentatively, D is TRBD1 (5 bases). The CDR3 covers 14 residues. The V and J ends lost 5 bases and 1 base respectively, with 11 bases between them. Germline V gene sequence: CDR1 LNHNV, CDR2 YYDKDF (reference sequence). The CDR3 DNA reads TGTGCCACCAGCCCCTTGCAGGGGAACACTGAAGCTTTCTTT. It yields the protein CATSPLQGNTEAFF.

V usage is TRBV12-3 or TRBV12-4 and J usage is TRBJ2-1; D is perhaps TRBD2 (5 bases). There are 14 residues in the CDR3. Trimming removed 3 bases from V and 5 bases from J, with 11 bases in between. In DNA form, the CDR3 reads TGTGCCAGCAGTTTTCGGACTCCTCACAATGAGCAGTTCTTC. It is translated as CASSFRTPHNEQFF.

V usage is TRBV20-1 and J usage is TRBJ2-5; D is perhaps TRBD2 (6 bases). The end of the DNA is better explained by TRBJ2-7, so the J call may be wrong. The CDR3 length is 14 residues. CDR1 and CDR2 from the germline V gene are DFQATT and SNEGSKA (reference sequence). DNA of the CDR3: TGCAGTGCGCGACCCGGGACGGGGGTTTACGAGCAGTACTTC. The encoded protein is CSARPGTGVYEQYF.

The chain uses TRBV6-1 and TRBJ2-7; D is perhaps TRBD1 (6 bases). The CDR3 consists of 15 residues. The germline CDR1 and CDR2 sequences are MNHNS and SASEGT. V lost 5 bases and J lost 0, with 14 bases in between. DNA of the CDR3: TGTGCCAGCAGTACTCAATCAGGGGTCTCCTACGAGCAGTACTTC. Its protein product is CASSTQSGVSYEQYF.

The rearrangement joins TRBV5-1 to TRBJ2-7; weak D call: TRBD1 (5 bases). This CDR3 contains 13 residues. V lost 0 bases to trimming and J lost 3 bases, with 7 bases between them. Germline V gives CDR1 SGHRS, CDR2 YFSETQ. The CDR3 spells CASSLETDYEQYF. DNA of the CDR3: TGCGCCAGCAGCTTGGAGACAGACTACGAGCAGTACTTC.

The chain employs TRBV20-1 and TRBJ2-3, with D unresolved. Deletions cut 0 bases from V and 7 bases from J, with 17 bases between. This CDR3 is 15 amino acids long. CDR1 and CDR2 (germline): DFQATT, SNEGSKA (reference sequence). The DNA for the CDR3 is TGCAGTGCTAGAGATAACTTGGTGTCTACCTATACGCAGTATTTT. This codes for CSARDNLVSTYTQYF.

The genes are TRBV12-3 or TRBV12-4 and TRBJ2-1; 8 bases fit TRBD2. The junction had 5 bases not matched to a gene; V was cut back by 6 bases and J by 7 bases. This CDR3 contains 13 residues. CDR3 coding DNA: TGTGCCAGCAGCTGGACTAGCTCGAATGAGCAGTTCTTC. Translation: CASSWTSSNEQFF.

The chain combines TRBV24-1 with TRBJ2-6; D is possibly TRBD2 (6 bases). V was pared by 2 bases and J by 1 base, with 8 bases between. CDR3 length: 16 residues. Germline assignment: CDR1 KGHDR and CDR2 SFDVKD. The CDR3 is CATSDSLASGANVLTF. The CDR3 DNA reads as TGTGCCACCAGTGATTCACTAGCTTCTGGGGCCAACGTCCTGACTTTC.

Points on this clonotype: A much larger clone differs from this one at a single base, so this may be a read error. The chain links TRBV29-1 to TRBJ2-3; TRBD2 might be the D (5 bases). CDR1 SQVTM and CDR2 ANQGSEA come from the germline V gene. The CDR3 spans 13 residues. CDR3 in DNA: TGCAGCGTTCGGGATAGGCGCACAGATATGCAGTATTTT. Its protein is CSVRDRRTDMQYF.

The genes are TRBV16 and TRBJ2-1; tentative D call: TRBD2 (5 bases). V was trimmed by 8 bases and J by 5 bases, leaving 16 bases between them. This CDR3 comprises 14 residues. The germline CDR1 and CDR2 sequences are KGHSY and FQNENV. CDR3 region: CASALERGNNEQFF. Here the CDR3 DNA reads TGTGCCAGCGCCCTGGAGCGAGGGAACAATGAGCAGTTCTTC.

This clonotype was seen just once. This chain links TRBV7-2 with TRBJ1-4; TRBD1 is a possible D gene (6 bases). The CDR3 contains 14 residues. Germline CDR1 and CDR2: SGHTA and FQGNSA. Between the trimmed V and J ends, which lost 2 bases and 8 bases, there was a span of 12 bases. The CDR3 DNA reads TGTGCCAGCAGCTTATCAAGGACAGTAGAAAAACTGTTTTTT. Translated, it gives CASSLSRTVEKLFF.

This clonotype turned up a few times. The V gene is TRBV11-2, the J gene TRBJ2-1, with a tentative D call TRBD1 (5 bases). Looked up from germline, CDR1 is SGHAT and CDR2 is FQNNGV. Between the trimmed V and J ends, which lost 4 bases and 2 bases, there was a span of 12 bases. This CDR3 has 15 amino acids. As DNA, the CDR3 is TGTGCCAGCAGCTCCATAAGGGGCCCCTACAATGAGCAGTTCTTC. It yields the protein CASSSIRGPYNEQFF.

The chain couples TRBV29-1 to TRBJ2-3; TRBD2 matches 9 bases. There are 15 residues in the CDR3. The germline gives CDR1 SQVTM, CDR2 ANQGSEA. Trimming took 8 bases from V and 7 from J; bases not matched to a gene: 16. CDR3 sequence (DNA): TGCAGCACCCACTTAGCGGGGGTTGCAATGTATACGCAGTATTTT. Translating it yields CSTHLAGVAMYTQYF.

The table lists this clonotype with a few counts. V gene TRBV6-1 combines with J gene TRBJ2-1; D might be TRBD1 or TRBD2, each matching 6 bases. The V end lost 1 base, the J end lost 4 bases, and 11 bases lay between the germline ends. Germline CDR1 reads MNHNS; CDR2 reads SASEGT. The CDR3 extends over 15 amino acids. In DNA, the CDR3 is TGTGCCAGCAGTGAAGTGGGGGGCGCATACAATGAGCAGTTCTTC. Protein product: CASSEVGGAYNEQFF.

This clonotype was detected only a few times. The chain recombines TRBV13 with TRBJ2-5; the D gene is possibly TRBD2 (6 bases). Germline-derived CDR1 and CDR2 are PRHDT and FYEKMQ (reference sequence). Trimming removed 2 bases at V and 5 bases at J, with 9 bases between. CDR3 size: 13 residues. CDR3 coding DNA: TGTGCCAGCAGCTTAAATGGGAGGGAGACCCAGTACTTC. The encoded protein is CASSLNGRETQYF.

This clonotype turned up a few times. The J gene is TRBJ1-2, the V gene TRBV27; no definite D call. V lost 2 bases and J lost 2, with 9 bases in between. The CDR3 has 14 residues. CDR1 MNHEY and CDR2 SMNVEV come from the germline V gene (reference sequence). CDR3 coding DNA: TGTGCCAGCAGTTTACATGGACCAAACTATGGCTACACCTTC. Translated, it gives CASSLHGPNYGYTF.

This clonotype was recorded a few times. J is TRBJ2-5 and V is TRBV3-1, with 7 bases matching TRBD2. Germline values: CDR1 LGHDT, CDR2 YNNKEL (reference sequence). V gave up 8 bases and J gave up 5 bases; unmatched junction bases: 5. The CDR3 totals 12 residues. The CDR3 nucleotides read TGTGCCAGCGCCCTGGGGGGGGAGACCCAGTACTTC. Encoded protein: CASALGGETQYF.

The chain links TRBV7-9 to TRBJ1-2; D uncertain. CDR3 length: 13 residues. Germline V gene data show CDR1 as SEHNR and CDR2 as FQNEAQ (reference sequence). Between the trimmed V and J ends, which lost 7 bases and 8 bases, there was a span of 17 bases. The CDR3 region is CASKLKSQEGYTF. CDR3 DNA sequence: TGTGCCAGCAAGTTAAAGAGTCAGGAGGGCTACACCTTC.

The chain links TRBV4-2 to TRBJ1-5; D uncertain. V lost 0 bases and J lost 9, with 9 bases in between. Germline assignment: CDR1 LGHNA and CDR2 YNFKEQ. The CDR3 consists of 13 residues. CDR3 sequence reads: CASSQDIFLPQHF. Here the CDR3 DNA reads TGTGCCAGCAGCCAAGATATTTTCCTGCCCCAGCATTTT.

This clonotype is a singleton in its sample. The chain employs TRBV9 and TRBJ2-1, with D perhaps matching TRBD2 (6 bases). The tail of the sequence fits TRBJ2-7 better, so the J call may be wrong. The germline gives CDR1 SGDLS, CDR2 YYNGEE. The CDR3 covers 17 residues. The CDR3 region is CASSVARAPRGYNEQYF. The CDR3 DNA sequence: TGTGCCAGCAGCGTAGCCAGGGCCCCCCGGGGGTACAATGAGCAGTACTTC.